This T cell receptor (beta chain) was sequenced in a study of shared clonotypes between healthy human individuals. The CDR3 spans 11 residues. V was pared by 4 bases and J by 7 bases, with 8 bases between. Germline V gene data show CDR1 as SGHNT and CDR2 as YYREEE (reference sequence). This clone has ten or more counts. The sample carries other DNA sequences with the same CDR3. CD45RO-negative CD8 cells positively selected for CCR7 made up the naive population, which excluded terminally differentiated effector memory CD45RA+ cells. Measured with immunoSEQ multiplex PCR; TCRdb has only the in-frame clones, and not every one. The table includes around 620,000 clones, 85% to 95% detected once.

This receptor was taken from a woman in her thirties in good health. The chain employs TRBV5-4 and TRBJ1-1; the D gene is possibly TRBD1 (6 bases). The sample consisted of naive CD8+ T cells sorted from blood. The CDR3 region has the DNA TGTGCCAGCAGCGTGGACAGTGAAGCTTTCTTT. This translates into CASSVDSEAFF.